These 22 T cell receptor beta chains originate from one sample sequenced in a study of blood T cells in healthy people across ages. PCR was performed a second time for about 6 to 12 cycles using a sample-barcoded 5' primer and a J-beta primer mix. TCRdb redid the calling of the 5' RACE reads with MiXCR, one entry per CDR3 protein. The sample includes fewer than 1,000,000 distinct CDR3 sequences, roughly 46% seen only once; the top ten take 15% to 20%. The source material was blood. The source of these receptors is a man at least 80 years old in good health.

The chain combines TRBV27 with TRBJ2-1; possibly TRBD1 or TRBD2 for D (5 bases each). The CDR3 extends over 19 amino acids. Germline V gene data show CDR1 as MNHEY and CDR2 as SMNVEV (reference sequence). V was trimmed by 6 bases and J by 0 bases, leaving 24 bases between them. CDR3 coding DNA: TGTGCCAGCAGAATTACCAAGTCCCGGGACCCGAGCTCCTACAATGAGCAGTTCTTC. It translates to CASRITKSRDPSSYNEQFF.

The genes are TRBV6-1 and TRBJ2-7; 10 bases are shared with TRBD1. The better agreement between TRBJ2-5 and the DNA end casts doubt on the J call. CDR1 and CDR2 (germline): MNHNS, SASEGT. The CDR3 runs to 16 residues. The CDR3 DNA sequence: TGTGCCAGCAAGAGAACCCGGGACAGGGGCCAAGAGACCCAGTACTTC. Translating gives CASKRTRDRGQETQYF.

This clonotype was picked up a small number of times. The V and J genes are TRBV5-1 and TRBJ2-1; 11 nucleotides match TRBD2. Germline V gene lookup returns CDR1 SGHRS and CDR2 YFSETQ. V shed 4 bases and J 5 bases; nucleotides not matched to a gene: 5. The CDR3 is 15 residues long. The CDR3 nucleotides read TGCGCCAGCAGCATACTAGCGGGAGAACACAATGAGCAGTTCTTC. It specifies CASSILAGEHNEQFF.

The V gene is TRBV5-6, the J gene TRBJ2-4, with TRBD2 identical over 8 bases. The J call may be incorrect, as the DNA end agrees better with TRBJ2-7. CDR1 and CDR2 (germline): SGHDT, YYEEEE. The CDR3 runs to 15 residues. DNA for the CDR3: TGTGCCAGCAGCTTCACGGGAGGGGGTACGTACGAGCAGTACTTC. Translating gives CASSFTGGGTYEQYF.

V and J are TRBV11-3 and TRBJ2-4, with a tentative D call TRBD1 (5 bases). The closer fit of TRBJ2-7 to the DNA end suggests the J call may be wrong. Germline V gene lookup returns CDR1 SGHNT and CDR2 YENEEA. CDR3 length equals 12 residues. For the CDR3, the DNA is TGTGCCAGCAGCGTAGTCAGGGACGAGCAGTACTTC. Amino acid sequence: CASSVVRDEQYF.

The chain recombines TRBV5-5 with TRBJ1-4; D is undetermined. Germline V CDR1 and CDR2: SGHKS, YYEKEE (reference sequence). The CDR3 has 14 residues. Deletions cut 3 bases from V and 7 bases from J, with 13 bases between. CDR3 sequence: CASSSHPEGEKLFF. CDR3 in DNA: TGTGCCAGCAGCTCCCATCCGGAGGGTGAAAAACTGTTTTTT.

This clonotype has more than one count but fewer than ten. The chain carries TRBV20-1 and TRBJ2-7, with D perhaps being TRBD1 or TRBD2 (5 bases each). The CDR3 sequence is 14 residues long. Germline values: CDR1 DFQATT, CDR2 SNEGSKA (reference sequence). V lost 5 bases and J 2 bases, leaving 16 bases between the germline ends. This CDR3 is CSALSGTATYEQYF. The CDR3 DNA follows: TGCAGTGCTCTCTCCGGGACGGCGACCTACGAGCAGTACTTC.

The chain recombines TRBV10-3 with TRBJ2-5; TRBD1 agrees at 7 bases. CDR3 length: 15 residues. Per germline, CDR1 ENHRY and CDR2 SYGVKD. The J segment lost 5 bases and the V segment lost 6 bases, leaving 12 bases of the junction unmatched. CDR3 nucleotide sequence: TGTGCCATCAGCTTGGGGACAGCCCCTGGGGAGACCCAGTACTTC. It translates to CAISLGTAPGETQYF.

This clonotype was detected a few times. The chain is built from TRBV7-2 and TRBJ2-1; possibly TRBD1 or TRBD2 for D (6 bases each). The length of the CDR3 is 15 residues. Trimming took off 5 bases at V and 8 bases at J, with 19 bases between the two ends. Germline V gene lookup returns CDR1 SGHTA and CDR2 FQGNSA. DNA of the CDR3: TGTGCCAGCAGCATATCCGGGACTCAGGGGTATGAGCAGTTCTTC. Translation: CASSISGTQGYEQFF.

The chain is built from TRBV7-9 and TRBJ2-2; possible D gene TRBD1, 5 bases. Trimming stripped 4 bases from V and 2 bases from J, with 14 bases between. The CDR3 has 16 residues. In germline, CDR1 is SEHNR, CDR2 FQNEAQ (reference sequence). The CDR3 DNA reads TGTGCCAGCAGCTCGGACAAATCCGCTAACACCGGGGAGCTGTTTTTT. It encodes CASSSDKSANTGELFF.

This clonotype was observed a few times. The chain recombines TRBV20-1 with TRBJ2-7, with D perhaps matching TRBD1 (6 bases). V gave up 2 bases and J gave up 3 bases, with 11 bases separating them. This CDR3 comprises 13 residues. The germline gives CDR1 DFQATT, CDR2 SNEGSKA (reference sequence). Here the CDR3 reads CSARQGSFYEQYF. CDR3 DNA: TGCAGTGCTAGACAGGGGTCCTTCTACGAGCAGTACTTC.

The V call is TRBV28, the J call TRBJ1-1, with TRBD1 as a possible D gene (6 bases). V dropped 6 bases and J dropped 8 bases, with 22 bases sitting between them. The length of the CDR3 is 15 residues. Germline assignment: CDR1 MDHEN and CDR2 SYDVKM. CDR3 coding DNA: TGTGCCAGCAGAAATCCACAGGGCTACCCTCTAGAAGCTTTCTTT. This codes for CASRNPQGYPLEAFF.

This clonotype was counted once. At one of its ends the junction is not consistent with the germline gene, which may arise from a read error. CDR3 protein: CASSLAPQGAGELFF. CDR3 in DNA: TGTGCCAGCAGCCTAGCGCCTCAGGGAGCCGGGGAGCTGTTTTTT. The chain carries TRBV7-9 and TRBJ2-2; perhaps TRBD2 as D (6 bases). The CDR3 is 15 residues long. Germline CDR1 is SEHNR and CDR2 is FQNEAQ (reference sequence).

This clonotype was counted a few times. The chain uses TRBV12-3 or TRBV12-4 and TRBJ2-3; D is unclear. The CDR3 contains 14 residues. Trimming cost V 5 bases and J 4 bases, with 13 bases left between them. The CDR3 DNA is TGTGCCAGCAGTCTCACCGCGGCGGCAGATACGCAGTATTTT. It codes for CASSLTAAADTQYF.

The V call is TRBV27, the J call TRBJ2-5; tentatively, D is TRBD1 or TRBD2 (5 bases each). Gene TRBJ2-7 matches the end of the DNA better, so the J call may be wrong. CDR3 length: 12 residues. CDR1 is MNHEY, CDR2 SMNVEV, per germline (reference sequence). The CDR3 sequence: CAVRDRSYEQYF. DNA of the CDR3: TGTGCCGTACGGGACCGATCCTACGAGCAGTACTTC.

The rearrangement joins TRBV7-2 to TRBJ1-6; D call uncertain. The CDR3 is made up of 17 amino acids. Germline lookup yields CDR1 SGHTA and CDR2 FQGNSA. Trimming took 2 bases from V and 0 from J, leaving 11 bases between them. The CDR3, as DNA: TGTGCCAGCAGCTTACCACGGACTCTCTCCTATAATTCACCCCTCCACTTT. Amino acids: CASSLPRTLSYNSPLHF.

The sample holds a few counts of this clonotype. The rearrangement uses TRBV20-1 and TRBJ1-2, with 7 bases matching TRBD1. After removal of 2 bases from V and 9 bases from J, the junction contained 6 bases not matched to a gene. The CDR3 covers 12 residues. Germline loops: CDR1 DFQATT, CDR2 SNEGSKA (reference sequence). The CDR3, as DNA: TGCAGTGCTAGACCCCAGGGGGTCCGCTACACCTTC. This sequence encodes CSARPQGVRYTF.

The DNA of the CDR3 is TGTGCCAGCAGCTCCCGGACAGGGGCTTTGTGGAATGAGCAGTTCTTC. It yields the protein CASSSRTGALWNEQFF. The V and J genes are TRBV7-2 and TRBJ2-1; 9 bases fit TRBD1. The CDR3 runs 16 residues. The germline V gene has CDR1 SGHTA and CDR2 FQGNSA. V trimming: 4 bases; J trimming: 7 bases; junction bases outside the gene matches: 11.

The chain employs TRBV2 and TRBJ2-2; 8 bases align to TRBD1. The CDR3 extends over 16 amino acids. Germline V gene data show CDR1 as SNHLY and CDR2 as FYNNEI. V trimming: 10 bases; J trimming: 3 bases; junction bases outside the gene matches: 13. In DNA form, the CDR3 reads TGTGCCATTCGGACAGGGTCCCTTCTAGACACCGGGGAGCTGTTTTTT. It encodes CAIRTGSLLDTGELFF.

This clonotype was observed a handful of times. The chain links TRBV20-1 to TRBJ2-7; D may correspond to TRBD1 or TRBD2 (5 bases each). The ends were cut back, 6 bases at V and 5 bases at J, with 17 bases in the middle. Germline CDR1 is DFQATT and CDR2 is SNEGSKA (reference sequence). The CDR3 has 13 amino acids. The CDR3, as DNA: TGCAGTGCCCCGGTAATGGGGGACCACGAGCAGTACTTC. Its translation is CSAPVMGDHEQYF.

The table lists this clonotype with many counts. The CDR3 protein is CASSQDIRDEAFF. CDR3 coding DNA: TGTGCCAGCAGCCAAGATATCCGGGATGAAGCTTTCTTT. This chain connects TRBV4-2 to TRBJ1-1, with D unclear. Germline V gives CDR1 LGHNA, CDR2 YNFKEQ. The CDR3 extends over 13 amino acids. V lost 0 bases to trimming and J lost 7 bases, with 9 bases between them.

This clonotype was seen more than once but under ten times. This sequence joins TRBV12-3 or TRBV12-4 and TRBJ2-1, with 8 positions matching TRBD2. V gave up 1 base and J gave up 9 bases; unmatched junction bases: 8. CDR3 length: 15 amino acids. The CDR3 reads CASSLVAAGAGEQFF. Here the CDR3 DNA reads TGTGCCAGCAGTTTAGTGGCAGCGGGAGCGGGTGAGCAGTTCTTC.